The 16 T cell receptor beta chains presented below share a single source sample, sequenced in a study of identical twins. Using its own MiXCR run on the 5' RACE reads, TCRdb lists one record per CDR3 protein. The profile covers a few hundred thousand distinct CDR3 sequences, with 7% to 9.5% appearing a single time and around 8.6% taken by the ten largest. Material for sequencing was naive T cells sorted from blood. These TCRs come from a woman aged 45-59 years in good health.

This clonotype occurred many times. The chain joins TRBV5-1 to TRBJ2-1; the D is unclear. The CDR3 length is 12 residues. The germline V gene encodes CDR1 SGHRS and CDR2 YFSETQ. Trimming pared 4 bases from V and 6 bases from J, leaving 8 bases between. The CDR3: CASSRVLNEQFF. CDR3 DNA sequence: TGCGCCAGCAGCCGGGTCCTCAATGAGCAGTTCTTC. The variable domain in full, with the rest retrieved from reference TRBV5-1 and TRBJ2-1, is KAGVTQTPRYLIKTRGQQVTLSCSPISGHRSVSWYQQTPGQGLQFLFEYFSETQRNKGNFPGRFSGRQFSNSRSEMNVSTLELGDSALYLCASSRVLNEQFFGPGTRLTVL.

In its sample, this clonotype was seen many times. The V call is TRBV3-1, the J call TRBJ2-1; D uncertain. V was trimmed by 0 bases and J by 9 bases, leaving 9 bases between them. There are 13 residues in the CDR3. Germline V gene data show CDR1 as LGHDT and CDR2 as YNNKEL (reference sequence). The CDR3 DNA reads TGTGCCAGCAGCCAAGACTTTCACCTTGAGCAGTTCTTC. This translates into CASSQDFHLEQFF.

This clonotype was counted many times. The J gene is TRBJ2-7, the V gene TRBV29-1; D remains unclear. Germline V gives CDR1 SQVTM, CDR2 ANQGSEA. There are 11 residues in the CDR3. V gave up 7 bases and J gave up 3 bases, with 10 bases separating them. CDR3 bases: TGCAGCGCCCGGGCAGGCTACGAGCAGTACTTC. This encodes CSARAGYEQYF.

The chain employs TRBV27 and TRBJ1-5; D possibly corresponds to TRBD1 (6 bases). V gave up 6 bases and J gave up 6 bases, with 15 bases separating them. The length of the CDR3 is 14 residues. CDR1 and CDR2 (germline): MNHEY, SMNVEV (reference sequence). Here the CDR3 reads CASRIRGGFQPQHF. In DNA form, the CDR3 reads TGTGCCAGCAGAATCAGGGGAGGTTTTCAGCCCCAGCATTTT.

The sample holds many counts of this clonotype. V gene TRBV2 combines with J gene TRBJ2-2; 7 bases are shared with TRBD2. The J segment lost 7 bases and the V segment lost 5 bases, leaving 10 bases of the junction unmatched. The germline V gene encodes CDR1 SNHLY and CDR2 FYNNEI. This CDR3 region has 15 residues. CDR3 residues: CASSSRDGRFGELFF. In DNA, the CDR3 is TGTGCCAGCAGTAGCCGGGACGGGAGGTTCGGGGAGCTGTTTTTT.

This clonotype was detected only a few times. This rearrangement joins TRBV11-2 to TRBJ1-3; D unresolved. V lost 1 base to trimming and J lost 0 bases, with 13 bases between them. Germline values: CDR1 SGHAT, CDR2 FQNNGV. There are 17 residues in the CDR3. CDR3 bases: TGTGCCAGCAGCTTAGTCTCTCCTTTTCGCTCTGGAAACACCATATATTTT. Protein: CASSLVSPFRSGNTIYF.

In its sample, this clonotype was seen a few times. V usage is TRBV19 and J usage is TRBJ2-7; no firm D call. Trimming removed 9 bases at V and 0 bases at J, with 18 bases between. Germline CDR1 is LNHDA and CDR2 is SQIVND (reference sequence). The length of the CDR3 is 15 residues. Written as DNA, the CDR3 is TGTGCCAGCATGGGGTTTGGAACCTACTCCTACGAGCAGTACGTC. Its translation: CASMGFGTYSYEQYV.

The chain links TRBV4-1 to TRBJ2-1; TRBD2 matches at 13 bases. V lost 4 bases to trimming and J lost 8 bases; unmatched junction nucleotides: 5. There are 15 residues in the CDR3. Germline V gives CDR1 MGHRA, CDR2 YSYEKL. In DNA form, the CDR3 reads TGCGCCAGCAGCCTGGGACTAGCGGGATCGGATGAGCAGTTCTTC. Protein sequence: CASSLGLAGSDEQFF.

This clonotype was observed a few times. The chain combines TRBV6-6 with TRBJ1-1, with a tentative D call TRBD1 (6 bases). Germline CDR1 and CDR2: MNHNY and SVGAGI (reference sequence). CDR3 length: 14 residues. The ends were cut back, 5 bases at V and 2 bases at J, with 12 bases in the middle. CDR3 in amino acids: CASSKRGVNTEAFF. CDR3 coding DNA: TGTGCCAGCAGTAAAAGGGGGGTTAACACTGAAGCTTTCTTT.

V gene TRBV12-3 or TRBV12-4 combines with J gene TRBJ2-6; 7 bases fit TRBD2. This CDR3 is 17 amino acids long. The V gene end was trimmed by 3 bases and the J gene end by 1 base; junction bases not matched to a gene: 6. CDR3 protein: CASSFGGGPSGANVLTF. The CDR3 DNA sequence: TGTGCCAGCAGTTTTGGGGGAGGGCCTTCTGGGGCCAACGTCCTGACTTTC.

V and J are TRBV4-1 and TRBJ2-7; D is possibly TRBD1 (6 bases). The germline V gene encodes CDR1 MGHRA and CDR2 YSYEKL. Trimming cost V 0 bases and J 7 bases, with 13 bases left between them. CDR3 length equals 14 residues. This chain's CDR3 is CASSQEQGLGEQYF. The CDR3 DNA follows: TGCGCCAGCAGCCAAGAACAGGGCCTCGGGGAGCAGTACTTC.

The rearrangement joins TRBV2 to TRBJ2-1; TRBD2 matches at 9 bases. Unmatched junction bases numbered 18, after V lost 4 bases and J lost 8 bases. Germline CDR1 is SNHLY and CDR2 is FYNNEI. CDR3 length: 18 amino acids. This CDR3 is CASSAPSIDSGSRDEQFF. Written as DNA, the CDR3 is TGTGCCAGCAGTGCTCCATCCATTGATAGCGGGAGCAGAGATGAGCAGTTCTTC.

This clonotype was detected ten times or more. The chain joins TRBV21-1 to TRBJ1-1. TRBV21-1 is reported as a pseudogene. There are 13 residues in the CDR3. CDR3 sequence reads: CASRPNESTEAFF. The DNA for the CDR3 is TGTGCCAGCAGACCGAATGAGAGCACTGAAGCTTTCTTT.

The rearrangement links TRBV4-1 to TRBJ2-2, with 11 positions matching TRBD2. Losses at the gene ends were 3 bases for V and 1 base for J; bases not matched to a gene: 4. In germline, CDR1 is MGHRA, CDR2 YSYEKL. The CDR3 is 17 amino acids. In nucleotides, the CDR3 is TGCGCCAGCAGCCACAGAGGGACTAGCGGGAACACCGGGGAGCTGTTTTTT. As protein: CASSHRGTSGNTGELFF.

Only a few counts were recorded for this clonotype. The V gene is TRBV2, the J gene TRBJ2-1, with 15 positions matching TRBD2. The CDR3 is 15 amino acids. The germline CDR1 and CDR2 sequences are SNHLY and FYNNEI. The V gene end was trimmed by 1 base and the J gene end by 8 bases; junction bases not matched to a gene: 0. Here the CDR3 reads CASSEGTSGRDEQFF. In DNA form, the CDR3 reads TGTGCCAGCAGTGAAGGGACTAGCGGGAGGGATGAGCAGTTCTTC.

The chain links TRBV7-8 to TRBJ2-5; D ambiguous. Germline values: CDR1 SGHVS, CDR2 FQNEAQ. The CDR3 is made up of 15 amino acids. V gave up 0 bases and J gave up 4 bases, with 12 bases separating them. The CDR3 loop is CASSLALLGGETQYF. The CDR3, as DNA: TGTGCCAGCAGCTTAGCGCTCCTAGGCGGAGAGACCCAGTACTTC.